One sample yielded the 20 T cell receptor beta chains listed below, sequenced in a study of breast tumors, draining lymph nodes, adjacent tissues. Samples came from axillary lymph nodes draining the breast cancer. Using its own MiXCR run on the multiplex PCR reads, TCRdb lists one record per CDR3 protein. This table holds over 150,000 distinct CDR3 sequences, 31% found once. Sequencing was done on a sample of axillary lymph node tissue. The receptors shown here come from a female donor with breast cancer. Some clones in this sample may be carry-over from other donors' samples.

This clonotype came up many times. The chain combines TRBV19 with TRBJ1-4; 8 nucleotides match TRBD1. V lost 4 bases, J lost 6 bases, and 22 bases stayed unmatched. The CDR3 totals 20 residues. The germline V gene has CDR1 LNHDA and CDR2 SQIVND (reference sequence). The CDR3, as DNA: TGTGCCAGTAGTACTAGGAGCCCCTCCTACTCGACAGGGGCGGATGAAAAACTGTTTTTT. Its translation: CASSTRSPSYSTGADEKLFF.

This clonotype was observed many times. CDR3 DNA sequence: TGTGCCAGCAGCTTAACCCGGCCGGGGCGGACAGGCATCTCCTACGAGCAGTACTTC. This translates into CASSLTRPGRTGISYEQYF. The J gene is TRBJ2-7, the V gene TRBV7-8, with 7 bases identical to TRBD1. This CDR3 is built from 19 residues. V dropped 2 bases and J dropped 0; count of bases not matched to a gene: 16. Per the germline V gene, CDR1 is SGHVS and CDR2 is FQNEAQ. The whole variable domain, filled in from reference TRBV7-8 and TRBJ2-7, reads GAGVSQSPRYKVAKRGQDVALRCDPISGHVSLFWYQQALGQGPEFLTYFQNEAQLDKSGLPSDRFFAERPEGSVSTLKIQRTQQEDSAVYLCASSLTRPGRTGISYEQYFGPGTRLTVT.

This clonotype was detected only a few times. The chain employs TRBV3-1 and TRBJ1-3; D ambiguous. The CDR3 loop spans 16 amino acids. Trimming pared 4 bases from V and 4 bases from J, leaving 17 bases between. Germline values: CDR1 LGHDT, CDR2 YNNKEL (reference sequence). The CDR3 bases are TGTGCCAGCAGCCCTCAAGGGCTATTCGCGGGAAACACCATATATTTT. Protein sequence: CASSPQGLFAGNTIYF. Full variable domain (remainder filled in from reference TRBV3-1 and TRBJ1-3): DTAVSQTPKYLVTQMGNDKSIKCEQNLGHDTMYWYKQDSKKFLKIMFSYNNKELIINETVPNRFSPKSPDKAHLNLHINSLELGDSAVYFCASSPQGLFAGNTIYFGEGSWLTVV.

In regard to this clonotype: This may come from a read error, since a much larger clone is one base off. This chain uses TRBV7-9 with TRBJ1-2; no clear D. The CDR3 is 12 amino acids. Germline V gene sequence: CDR1 SEHNR, CDR2 FQNEAQ (reference sequence). CDR3 residues: CASSPTVDGYIF. Written as DNA, the CDR3 is TGTGCCAGCAGCCCCACAGTGGATGGCTACATCTTC.

The CDR3 coding sequence is TGTGCCAGCAGTTTAACGACTCTGAACACCGGGGAGCTGTTTTTT. Translated: CASSLTTLNTGELFF. This chain links TRBV6-5 with TRBJ2-2; D is unclear. The CDR3 covers 15 residues. Germline V gene sequence: CDR1 MNHEY, CDR2 SVGAGI. V lost 4 bases to trimming and J lost 1 base, with 10 bases between them.

At least ten counts were recorded for this clonotype. This sequence joins TRBV3-1 and TRBJ1-2; 12 bases are a match to TRBD1. In germline, CDR1 is LGHDT, CDR2 YNNKEL (reference sequence). This CDR3 is 15 amino acids long. J was trimmed by 4 bases and V by 4 bases; bases with no gene match: 4. CDR3 sequence (DNA): TGTGCCAGCAGCCCCGGGACAGGGGGCGGCTATGGCTACACCTTC. Translation: CASSPGTGGGYGYTF.

This clonotype was counted at least ten times. The chain carries TRBV9 and TRBJ2-3, with TRBD1 matching 8 bases. The germline CDR1 and CDR2 sequences are SGDLS and YYNGEE. CDR3 size: 15 residues. The ends lost 4 bases at V and 0 bases at J; junction bases unmatched: 4. The CDR3 nucleotides read TGTGCCAGCAGCTTTACAGGGGGGAGCACAGATACGCAGTATTTT. Its translation is CASSFTGGSTDTQYF.

This sequence joins TRBV11-2 and TRBJ2-1; D call uncertain. Germline CDR1 reads SGHAT; CDR2 reads FQNNGV. V lost 4 bases and J lost 0, with 22 bases in between. The CDR3 runs 19 residues. The chain's CDR3 is CASSSQWYASGFSYNEQFF. CDR3 nucleotides: TGTGCCAGCAGCTCCCAGTGGTACGCCTCGGGCTTCTCCTACAATGAGCAGTTCTTC. The full variable domain, its missing parts supplied by reference TRBV11-2 and TRBJ2-1, is EAGVAQSPRYKIIEKRQSVAFWCNPISGHATLYWYQQILGQGPKLLIQFQNNGVVDDSQLPKDRFSAERLKGVDSTLKIQPAKLEDSAVYLCASSSQWYASGFSYNEQFFGPGTRLTVL.

This clonotype was detected once. The chain carries TRBV15 and TRBJ2-1; 8 bases line up with TRBD2. V gave up 3 bases and J gave up 5 bases; unmatched junction bases: 6. Germline loops: CDR1 LNHNV, CDR2 YYDKDF (reference sequence). This CDR3 has 15 amino acids. CDR3 DNA: TGTGCCACCAGCAGCTTTAGCGGGATTGACAATGAGCAGTTCTTC. This encodes CATSSFSGIDNEQFF. Using reference TRBV15 and TRBJ2-1 for the parts outside the CDR3, the full variable domain is DAMVIQNPRYQVTQFGKPVTLSCSQTLNHNVMYWYQQKSSQAPKLLFHYYDKDFNNEADTPDNFQSRRPNTSFCFLDIRSPGLGDTAMYLCATSSFSGIDNEQFFGPGTRLTVL.

This clonotype was found many times. The rearrangement links TRBV9 to TRBJ2-3; D not certain. V lost 4 bases and J lost 5, with 11 bases in between. The germline V gene has CDR1 SGDLS and CDR2 YYNGEE. CDR3 length: 13 amino acids. CDR3 DNA: TGTGCCAGCAGCTATGGGCATGGAGATACGCAGTATTTT. This encodes CASSYGHGDTQYF.

This clonotype was picked up a small number of times. The CDR3 is CASRVATYEQYF. CDR3 nucleotide sequence: TGCGCCAGCAGAGTAGCCACCTACGAGCAGTACTTC. V gene TRBV10-1 combines with J gene TRBJ2-7, with D hard to call. The CDR3 has 12 amino acids. V was cut by 6 bases and J by 2 bases, with 8 bases left in between. CDR1 and CDR2 from the germline V gene are WNHNN and SYGVQD (reference sequence).

In this sample, this clonotype turned up many times. This sequence joins TRBV19 and TRBJ1-5, with D possibly matching TRBD1 (6 bases). The germline CDR1 and CDR2 sequences are LNHDA and SQIVND (reference sequence). This CDR3 spans 16 amino acids. The ends were cut back, 7 bases at V and 1 base at J, with 17 bases in the middle. The CDR3 reads CASNPTGKGSNQPQHF. In DNA form, the CDR3 reads TGTGCCAGTAACCCAACAGGGAAGGGCAGCAATCAGCCCCAGCATTTT.

About this clonotype: A read error may be the cause here, since a much bigger clone is one base away. J is TRBJ2-1 and V is TRBV18; no definite D call. The ends were cut back, 4 bases at V and 10 bases at J, with 11 bases in the middle. The CDR3 has 12 amino acids. Germline lookup yields CDR1 KGHSH and CDR2 LQKENI. This chain's CDR3 is CASSREVGEQFF. CDR3 bases: TGTGCCAGCTCACGGGAAGTTGGAGAGCAGTTCTTC. Variable domain in full (rest from reference TRBV18 and TRBJ2-1): NAGVMQNPRHLVRRRGQEARLRCSPMKGHSHVYWYRQLPEEGLKFMVYLQKENIIDESGMPKERFSAEFPKEGPSILRIQQVVRGDSAAYFCASSREVGEQFFGPGTRLTVL.

Concerning this clonotype itself: Being one base from a much bigger clone, this may be a read error. The J gene is TRBJ2-7, the V gene TRBV28; 8 bases fit TRBD2. Trimming removed 6 bases from V and 1 base from J; junction bases left unmatched: 14. Germline values: CDR1 MDHEN, CDR2 SYDVKM. The length of the CDR3 is 17 residues. The chain's CDR3 is CASSSSLGGAVSYEQYF. The CDR3 DNA follows: TGTGCCAGCAGCTCCTCGCTCGGGGGGGCGGTGTCCTACGAGCAGTACTTC.

Turning to this clonotype: A junction boundary mismatches the germline segment, possibly from a read error. The chain recombines TRBV20-1 with TRBJ2-2; 9 bases align to TRBD1. The length of the CDR3 is 14 residues. The germline gives CDR1 DFQATT, CDR2 SNEGSKA (reference sequence). The CDR3 coding sequence is TGCAGTGCTACCCCGGGACAGGGTATACGGGAGCCGTTTTTT. Translated, it gives CSATPGQGIREPFF.

Regarding this clonotype: The CDR3 ends on some other residue instead of the conserved phenylalanine or tryptophan, so this is likely a read error. The chain has TRBV15 and TRBJ1-3; no reliable D call. The CDR3 consists of 14 residues. The V gene's germline CDR1 is LNHNV and CDR2 YYDKDF (reference sequence). This CDR3 reads CATSRVGSGNAIYL. CDR3 nucleotide sequence: TGTGCCACCAGCAGAGTAGGATCTGGAAACGCCATATATCTT.

At least ten counts were recorded for this clonotype. At one of its ends the junction is not consistent with the germline gene, which may arise from a read error. The chain is built from TRBV7-7 and TRBJ2-7; 11 bases match TRBD2. The CDR3 totals 14 residues. The V gene's germline CDR1 is SSHAT and CDR2 FNYEAQ (reference sequence). The CDR3 coding sequence is TGTGCTAGCAGCCCCGGGACTAGCGGTTACGAGCAGTACTTC. Translating gives CASSPGTSGYEQYF. Together with reference TRBV7-7 and TRBJ2-7, the CDR3 gives the full variable domain: GAGVSQSPRYKVTKRGQDVTLRCDPISSHATLYWYQQALGQGPEFLTYFNYEAQPDKSGLPSDRFSAERPEGSISTLTIQRTEQRDSAMYRCASSPGTSGYEQYFGPGTRLTVT.

This clonotype was recorded a few times. J is TRBJ2-2 and V is TRBV6-6; 9 nucleotides agree with TRBD1. The CDR3 runs 15 residues. J lost 2 bases, V lost 5 bases, and 3 bases had no gene match. The germline CDR1 and CDR2 sequences are MNHNY and SVGAGI (reference sequence). CDR3 sequence reads: CASSRDRDNTGELFF. The CDR3 coding sequence is TGTGCCAGCAGTCGGGACAGGGACAACACCGGGGAGCTGTTTTTT.

This clonotype was observed a few times. This could be a read error, since a much larger clone is one nucleotide away. V usage is TRBV20-1 and J usage is TRBJ2-7, with D uncertain. The V gene lost 1 base and the J gene lost 2 bases, with 15 bases spanning the gap. Germline assignment: CDR1 DFQATT and CDR2 SNEGSKA (reference sequence). CDR3 length: 15 residues. The CDR3 DNA reads as TGCAGTGCTAGAGCGAATGGGCGAAAGGCCTACGAGCAGTACTTC. This encodes CSARANGRKAYEQYF.

At least ten counts were recorded for this clonotype. This chain uses TRBV5-5 with TRBJ2-5; 16 bases are shared with TRBD2. With V trimmed by 5 bases and J by 5 bases, 3 bases remained unmatched. The CDR3 extends over 15 amino acids. From germline, CDR1 is SGHKS and CDR2 YYEKEE (reference sequence). CDR3 protein: CASRLGLAGGETQYF. In nucleotides, the CDR3 is TGTGCCAGCAGACTGGGACTAGCGGGGGGGGAGACCCAGTACTTC. Full variable domain (missing parts from reference TRBV5-5 and TRBJ2-5): DAGVTQSPTHLIKTRGQQVTLRCSPISGHKSVSWYQQVLGQGPQFIFQYYEKEERGRGNFPDRFSARQFPNYSSELNVNALLLGDSALYLCASRLGLAGGETQYFGPGTRLLVL.